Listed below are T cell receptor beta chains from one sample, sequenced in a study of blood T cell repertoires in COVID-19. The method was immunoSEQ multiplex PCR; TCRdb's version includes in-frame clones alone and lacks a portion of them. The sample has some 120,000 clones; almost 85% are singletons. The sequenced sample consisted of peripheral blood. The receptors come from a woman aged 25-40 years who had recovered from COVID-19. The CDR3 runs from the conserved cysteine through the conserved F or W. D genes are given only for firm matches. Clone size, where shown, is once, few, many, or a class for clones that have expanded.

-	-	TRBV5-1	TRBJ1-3	CASSSYGDSGNTIYF	TGCGCCAGCAGCTCCTACGGGGACTCTGGAAACACCATATATTTT
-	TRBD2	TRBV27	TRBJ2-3	CASSLRLAGGPRTDTQYF	TGTGCCAGCAGTTTGCGGCTAGCGGGAGGGCCGAGGACAGATACGCAGTATTTT
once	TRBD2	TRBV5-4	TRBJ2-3	CASSDSGSTDTQYF	TGTGCCAGCAGCGATAGCGGGAGCACAGATACGCAGTATTTT
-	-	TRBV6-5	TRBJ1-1	CASSYSAGAYTEAFF	TGTGCCAGCAGTTACTCTGCGGGGGCCTACACTGAAGCTTTCTTT
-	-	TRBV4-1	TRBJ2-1	CASSQGGSEQFF	TGCGCCAGCAGCCAAGGAGGAAGTGAGCAGTTCTTC
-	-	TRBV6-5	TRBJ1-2	CASSSSEGRGYTF	TGTGCCAGCAGTTCCTCGGAGGGGCGCGGCTACACCTTC
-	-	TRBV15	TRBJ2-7	CATSSLPLAGAYEQYF	TGTGCCACCAGCAGCCTCCCCCTGGCAGGGGCCTACGAGCAGTACTTC
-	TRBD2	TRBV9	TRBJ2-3	CASSVGLAGGGTDTQYF	TGTGCCAGCAGCGTGGGTTTAGCGGGAGGAGGCACAGATACGCAGTATTTT
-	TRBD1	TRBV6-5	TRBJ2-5	CASSLRDRVSETQYF	TGTGCCAGCAGTTTACGGGACAGGGTTTCAGAGACCCAGTACTTC
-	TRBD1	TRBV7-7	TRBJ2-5	CASSPGDTQGLRETQYF	TGTGCTAGCAGCCCCGGAGACACACAGGGGCTCCGGGAGACCCAGTACTTC
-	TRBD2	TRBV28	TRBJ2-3	CASSLSGEITDTQYF	TGTGCCAGCAGTTTAAGCGGGGAAATCACAGATACGCAGTATTTT
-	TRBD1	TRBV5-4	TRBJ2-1	CASSPGPGTGKNEQFF	TGTGCCAGCAGCCCTGGGCCCGGGACAGGGAAAAATGAGCAGTTCTTC
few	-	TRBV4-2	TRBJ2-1	CASSQASEVNEQFF	TGTGCCAGCAGCCAAGCTAGCGAGGTCAATGAGCAGTTCTTC
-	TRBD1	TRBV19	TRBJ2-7	CASSRLQGASYEQYF	TGTGCCAGTAGTAGACTTCAGGGGGCCTCCTACGAGCAGTACTTC
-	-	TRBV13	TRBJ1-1	CASSPPRGDTEAFF	TGTGCCAGCAGCCCACCCCGGGGGGACACTGAAGCTTTCTTT
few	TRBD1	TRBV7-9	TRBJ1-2	CASSPRTGQNYGYTF	TGTGCCAGCAGCCCGCGGACAGGACAAAACTATGGCTACACCTTC
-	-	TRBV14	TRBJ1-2	CASSQGVGLNYGYTF	TGTGCCAGCAGCCAGGGTGTCGGACTTAACTATGGCTACACCTTC
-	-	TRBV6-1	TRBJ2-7	CASSEVLRTTPPYEQYF	TGTGCCAGCAGTGAAGTCTTAAGGACTACTCCTCCCTACGAGCAGTACTTC
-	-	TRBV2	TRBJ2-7	CASRGHTDSYEQYF	TGTGCCAGCAGAGGTCACACAGATTCCTACGAGCAGTACTTC
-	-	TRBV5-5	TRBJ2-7	CASSFRYEQYF	TGTGCCAGCAGCTTCCGTTACGAGCAGTACTTC
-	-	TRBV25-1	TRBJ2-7	CASSRAVKSYEQYF	TGTGCCAGCAGCAGGGCAGTAAAGTCCTACGAGCAGTACTTC
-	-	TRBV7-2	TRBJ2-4	CASRGGGSKNIQYF	TGTGCCAGCAGGGGCGGTGGGAGCAAAAACATTCAGTACTTC
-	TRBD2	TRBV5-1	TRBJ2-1	CASSQTSGSSYNEQFF	TGCGCCAGCAGTCAAACCAGCGGGAGTTCCTACAATGAGCAGTTCTTC
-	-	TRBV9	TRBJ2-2	CASSVSPGEGTGELFF	TGTGCCAGCAGCGTGAGCCCGGGAGAGGGCACCGGGGAGCTGTTTTTT
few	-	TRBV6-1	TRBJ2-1	CASSEWEMGSYNEQFF	TGTGCCAGCAGTGAGTGGGAGATGGGCTCCTACAATGAGCAGTTCTTC
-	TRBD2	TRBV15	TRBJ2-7	CATSRDGASGLYEQYF	TGTGCCACCAGCAGAGATGGTGCTAGCGGGTTGTACGAGCAGTACTTC
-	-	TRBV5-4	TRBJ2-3	CASSLPGLSTDTQYF	TGTGCCAGCAGCCTACCGGGACTCAGCACAGATACGCAGTATTTT
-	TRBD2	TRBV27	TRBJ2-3	CASSFGGDSTDTQYF	TGTGCCAGCAGTTTTGGGGGGGATAGCACAGATACGCAGTATTTT
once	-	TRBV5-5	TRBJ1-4	CASSPPTGINEKLFF	TGTGCCAGCAGCCCCCCAACAGGGATTAATGAAAAACTGTTTTTT
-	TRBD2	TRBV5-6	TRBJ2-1	CASSLRGTSGSDEQFF	TGTGCCAGCAGCTTGCGGGGGACTAGCGGGAGTGATGAGCAGTTCTTC
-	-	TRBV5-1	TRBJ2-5	CASSPRGGETQYF	TGCGCCAGCAGCCCTAGGGGAGGAGAGACCCAGTACTTC
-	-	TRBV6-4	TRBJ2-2	CASSLLTPNTGELFF	TGTGCCAGCAGTCTTCTAACCCCGAACACCGGGGAGCTGTTTTTT
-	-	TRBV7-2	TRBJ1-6	CASSLGGGSSPLHF	TGTGCCAGCAGCCTTGGGGGGGGTAGCTCACCCCTCCACTTT
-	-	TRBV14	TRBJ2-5	CASSQEYSRETQYF	TGTGCCAGCAGCCAAGAATACAGTCGGGAGACCCAGTACTTC
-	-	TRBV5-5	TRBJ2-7	CASSLLWDTPYEQYF	TGTGCCAGCAGCTTGCTCTGGGACACCCCCTACGAGCAGTACTTC
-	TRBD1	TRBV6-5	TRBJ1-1	CASRRPQGDTEAFF	TGTGCCAGCAGGAGGCCACAGGGGGATACTGAAGCTTTCTTT
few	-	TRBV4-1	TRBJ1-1	CASSPTTTDRNTEAFF	TGCGCCAGCAGCCCCACAACGACCGACAGAAACACTGAAGCTTTCTTT
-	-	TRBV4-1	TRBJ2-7	CASSHEDQGVSYEQYF	TGCGCCAGCAGCCATGAGGACCAAGGGGTCTCCTACGAGCAGTACTTC
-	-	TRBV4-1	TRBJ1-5	CASSQDGNSPNQPQHF	TGCGCCAGCAGCCAAGACGGGAATTCACCAAATCAGCCCCAGCATTTT
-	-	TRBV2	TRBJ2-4	CASSPELVLTKNIQYF	TGTGCCAGCAGTCCTGAACTAGTATTGACCAAAAACATTCAGTACTTC
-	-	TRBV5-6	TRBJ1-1	CASSLWLPGLMNTEAFF	TGTGCCAGCAGCCTCTGGTTACCAGGGCTCATGAACACTGAAGCTTTCTTT
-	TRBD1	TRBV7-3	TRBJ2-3	CASSLYRGADTQYF	TGTGCCAGCAGCCTCTACAGGGGAGCAGATACGCAGTATTTT
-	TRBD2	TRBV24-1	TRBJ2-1	CATSDLQGGAPWREKVSYNEQFF	TGTGCCACCAGTGATTTGCAAGGCGGGGCGCCGTGGCGGGAGAAGGTCTCCTACAATGAGCAGTTCTTC
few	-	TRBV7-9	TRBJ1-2	CASSLVGQTNGYTF	TGTGCCAGCAGCTTAGTAGGACAAACTAATGGCTACACCTTC
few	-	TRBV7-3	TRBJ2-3	CASSLFGPGEATDTQYF	TGTGCCAGCAGCTTATTCGGGCCCGGGGAGGCCACAGATACGCAGTATTTT
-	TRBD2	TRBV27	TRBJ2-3	CASVAWGTSGPTSTDTQYF	TGTGCCAGCGTTGCGTGGGGGACTAGCGGACCAACTAGCACAGATACGCAGTATTTT
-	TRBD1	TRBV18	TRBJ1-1	CASSPRTGTKKNTEAFF	TGTGCCAGCTCACCGAGGACAGGGACTAAAAAGAACACTGAAGCTTTCTTT
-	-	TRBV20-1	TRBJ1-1	CSAQRATEAFF	TGCAGTGCCCAACGAGCCACTGAAGCTTTCTTT
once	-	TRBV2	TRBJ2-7	CASSAADTYEQYF	TGTGCCAGCAGTGCGGCAGACACCTACGAGCAGTACTTC
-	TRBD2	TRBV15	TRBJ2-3	CATSKRLAGGTDTQYF	TGTGCCACCAGCAAGCGACTAGCGGGGGGGACAGATACGCAGTATTTT
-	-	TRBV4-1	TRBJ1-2	CASSQGVHETFPTNYGYTF	TGCGCCAGCAGCCAAGGGGTCCACGAGACATTCCCTACTAACTATGGCTACACCTTC
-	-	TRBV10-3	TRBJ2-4	CAISESDSPAKNIQYF	TGTGCCATCAGTGAGTCGGATAGCCCAGCCAAAAACATTCAGTACTTC
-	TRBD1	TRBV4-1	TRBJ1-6	CASSLDRNSPLHF	TGCGCCAGCAGCCTGGACAGGAATTCACCCCTCCACTTT
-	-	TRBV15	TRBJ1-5	CATSRGGGASNQPQHF	TGTGCCACCAGCAGAGGGGGAGGGGCTAGCAATCAGCCCCAGCATTTT